This T cell receptor beta chain emerged from a study of brain T cells in children with intractable seizures. Assay: immunoSEQ multiplex PCR; the TCRdb copy retains only in-frame clones and omits some. The data show around 38,000 clones, with 75% to 95% seen just once and 5% to 6.5% held by the top ten. V shed 1 base, J shed 3 bases, and the junction held 6 bases outside the gene matches. The CDR3 totals 16 residues. Germline CDR1 and CDR2: LGHDT and YNNKEL (reference sequence). Surgery cases with the highest brain T cell transcript signatures were chosen for sequencing. Study results and caveats: HCMV serostatus was not known, and viral specificity came from CDR3 similarity only.

As concerns this clone: The antigen is unknown.

Here the sequenced sample was peripheral blood, taken at surgery. This TCR derives from a girl aged 2 to 10 with tuberous sclerosis and intractable seizures. This chain connects TRBV3-1 (or the pseudogene TRBV3-2) to TRBJ2-3, with TRBD2 matching 8 bases. The CDR3 DNA is TGTGCCAGCAGCCAAGCATCGGGGGGGCTGACAGATACGCAGTATTTT. It codes for CASSQASGGLTDTQYF.